Below, one TCR beta chain is given with its context. Sequencing was performed with immunoSEQ multiplex PCR; in TCRdb, only in-frame clones are kept and a portion is missing. The data hold some 27,000 clones, with around three quarters observed a single time. The entry originates in a study of PD-1 blockade in classical Hodgkin lymphoma. V was clipped by 4 bases and J by 5 bases, with 9 bases between them. This CDR3 contains 12 residues. CDR1 and CDR2 from the germline V gene are SGDLS and YYNGEE. Time point indicated: cycle 4 day 1 (C4D1), after less than 7 weeks of nivolumab. Brentuximab vedotin exposure varied among the patients, all of whom had relapsed after autologous stem cell transplantation.

The sample consisted of peripheral blood mononuclear cells (PBMCs), taken before the fourth cycle of nivolumab. The chain is built from TRBV9 and TRBJ2-5; D unresolved. The sequence was obtained from a human donor with classical Hodgkin lymphoma. The CDR3 DNA reads TGTGCCAGCAGCTACGACTGGGAGACCCAGTACTTC. Translating it yields CASSYDWETQYF.